This T cell receptor (beta chain) was documented in a study of cytomegalovirus exposure and HLA in healthy donors. Germline V gives CDR1 SGHRS, CDR2 YFSETQ. The V end was cut by 0 bases, the J end by 3 bases, with 15 bases between. The CDR3 spans 17 residues. The PCR contained 60 Vbeta and 13 Jbeta primers. Repertoires were generated with immunoSEQ multiplex PCR, while TCRdb's copy carries only in-frame clones and drops some. The sample lists about 170,000 clones; 80% were seen once. The sample comprised PBMCs. The receptor was isolated from a male donor in good health and CMV-seronegative. The chain combines TRBV5-1 with TRBJ2-2, with a tentative D call TRBD1 (7 bases). The CDR3 sequence: CASSLDSAGGHTGELFF. The DNA for the CDR3 is TGCGCCAGCAGCTTGGACTCTGCAGGGGGGCACACCGGGGAGCTGTTTTTT.